Below, one TCR beta chain is given with its context. This sample stems from a study of blood T cell repertoires in COVID-19. Germline values: CDR1 MGHRA, CDR2 YSYEKL. The length of the CDR3 is 15 residues. V lost 0 bases, J lost 2 bases, and 9 bases lay in between. TCRdb's copy holds only in-frame clones and misses some; the assay was immunoSEQ multiplex PCR. The sample consists of about 270,000 clones, less than 85% of them appearing once. Material: peripheral blood. The genes are TRBV4-1 and TRBJ2-3, with D tentatively TRBD2 (6 bases). The sequence came from a woman younger than 35 with acute or convalescent COVID-19. This CDR3 reads CASSQERTTTDTQYF. CDR3 DNA sequence: TGCGCCAGCAGCCAAGAACGGACTACCACAGATACGCAGTATTTT.